This T cell receptor (beta chain) was observed in a study of tumor and adjacent non-tumor tissue in lung cancer. Study context: The patients, around 9 men and several women, were 31 to 76 with stage I to III disease.

Study results and limitations: Tumor TCR diversity, when higher, was linked to shorter survival. TCR diversity was significantly greater in tumor than normal lung tissue.

The library came from three nested PCR rounds adapted from ARM-PCR protocols. One entry per CDR3 protein results from TCRdb running MiXCR on the multiplex PCR reads. The sample lists around 99,000 distinct CDR3 sequences; 75% were seen once. This sample's RNA came from whole unsorted tissue. Chemotherapy-naive patients with new lung cancer underwent thoracic surgery in China, August–late 2014. Regarding this clonotype: Its antigen is unknown. The junction departs from germline at one end; a sequencing error may be responsible.

This CDR3 is 15 amino acids long. CDR1 MNHEY and CDR2 SVGEGT come from the germline V gene. Sequencing was done on a sample of lung tumor tissue. This receptor was identified in a woman in her sixties or seventies with non-small cell lung cancer. The rearrangement uses TRBV6-2 or TRBV6-3 and TRBJ2-6; D is possibly TRBD1 (5 bases). CDR3 amino acids: CVSSYSSSGAKVLTF. The CDR3 DNA reads TGTGTCAGCAGTTATTCAAGCTCTGGGGCCAAAGTCCTGACTTTC.